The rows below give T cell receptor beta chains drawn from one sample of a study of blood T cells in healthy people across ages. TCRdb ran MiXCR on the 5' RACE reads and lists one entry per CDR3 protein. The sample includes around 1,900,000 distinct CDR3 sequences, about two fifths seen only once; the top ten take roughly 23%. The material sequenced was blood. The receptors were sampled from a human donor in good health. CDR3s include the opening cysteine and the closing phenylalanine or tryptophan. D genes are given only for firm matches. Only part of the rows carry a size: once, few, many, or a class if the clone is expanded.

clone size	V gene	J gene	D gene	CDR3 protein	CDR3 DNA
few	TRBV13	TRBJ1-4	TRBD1	CASSYHRGATNEKLFF	TGTGCCAGCAGCTACCACAGGGGTGCAACTAATGAAAAACTGTTTTTT
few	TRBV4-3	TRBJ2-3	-	CASSQDTEGSTDTQYF	TGCGCCAGCAGCCAAGACACGGAGGGAAGCACAGATACGCAGTATTTT
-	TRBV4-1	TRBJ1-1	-	CASSQDPSNTEAFF	TGCGCCAGCAGCCAGGATCCCTCGAACACTGAAGCTTTCTTT
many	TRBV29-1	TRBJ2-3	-	CSVDRETDTQYF	TGCAGCGTTGACAGGGAGACAGATACGCAGTATTTT
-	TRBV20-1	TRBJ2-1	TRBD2	CSARPGLAGHSYNEQFF	TGCAGTGCTAGACCGGGACTAGCGGGGCACTCCTACAATGAGCAGTTCTTC
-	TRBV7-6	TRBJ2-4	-	CASSTGGGLSYYNEQYF	TGTGCCAGCAGCACCGGCGGGGGCCTGAGTTACTACAATGAGCAGTACTTC
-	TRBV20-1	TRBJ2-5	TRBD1	CSASRTGVETQYF	TGCAGTGCTAGCCGTACAGGGGTAGAGACCCAGTACTTC
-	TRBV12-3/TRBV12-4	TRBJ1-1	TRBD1	CASSFSPGQRSSEAFF	TGTGCCAGCAGTTTTTCTCCGGGACAGAGATCCTCTGAAGCTTTCTTT
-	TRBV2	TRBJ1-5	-	CASRREQTSNQPQHF	TGTGCCAGCAGGAGAGAACAGACTAGCAATCAGCCCCAGCATTTT
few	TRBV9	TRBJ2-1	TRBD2	CASSVGLAGGYNEQFF	TGTGCCAGCAGCGTAGGACTAGCGGGGGGTTACAATGAGCAGTTCTTC
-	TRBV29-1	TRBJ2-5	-	CSVVSVLQKTQYF	TGCAGCGTTGTCAGCGTTCTCCAAAAGACCCAGTACTTC
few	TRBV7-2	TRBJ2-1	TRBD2	CASSSLAGAFGEQFF	TGTGCCAGCAGCTCACTAGCGGGGGCCTTCGGTGAGCAGTTCTTC
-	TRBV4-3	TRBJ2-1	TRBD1	CASSHTGQALYNEQFF	TGCGCCAGCAGCCATACGGGACAGGCCCTATACAATGAGCAGTTCTTC
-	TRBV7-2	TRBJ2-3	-	CASSLASLSGRGTQYF	TGTGCCAGCAGCTTAGCGAGTCTTTCCGGACGGGGTACGCAGTATTTT